These 8 T cell receptor beta chains were all obtained from the same sample, sequenced in a study of T cell clonotyping in hematopoietic cell transplantation. TCRdb's table, derived via immunoSEQ multiplex PCR, lists solely in-frame clones and lacks some. The table has 20,000 to 30,000 clones, about 79% seen once. Time point in this sample: recipient sample about 28 days before transplant, after cytoreduction. The material was peripheral blood mononuclear cells, obtained before stem cell transplant. The source of these receptors is a woman in her fifties or sixties with acute myeloid leukemia. Some clones in this sample may be carry-over from other donors' samples.

The chain recombines TRBV19 with TRBJ2-3; D is perhaps TRBD2 (8 bases). V lost 11 bases and J 1 base, leaving 13 bases between the germline ends. Germline-derived CDR1 and CDR2 are LNHDA and SQIVND (reference sequence). The CDR3 has 13 residues. CDR3 sequence (DNA): TGTGCCTCGGGGGGGACAGGCACAGATACGCAGTATTTT. Translation: CASGGTGTDTQYF. The full variable domain, with the rest looked up from reference TRBV19 and TRBJ2-3, is DGGITQSPKYLFRKEGQNVTLSCEQNLNHDAMYWYRQDPGQGLRLIYYSQIVNDFQKGDIAEGYSVSREKKESFPLTVTSAQKNPTAFYLCASGGTGTDTQYFGPGTRLTVL.

The J gene is TRBJ2-2, the V gene TRBV9, with D unresolved. Trimming pared 1 base from V and 2 bases from J, leaving 9 bases between. The CDR3 length is 15 residues. Germline V lookup: CDR1 SGDLS, CDR2 YYNGEE. The CDR3 protein is CASSVPPQNTGELFF. The CDR3 DNA reads TGTGCCAGCAGCGTACCCCCCCAAAACACCGGGGAGCTGTTTTTT. Using reference TRBV9 and TRBJ2-2 for the parts outside the CDR3, the full variable domain is DSGVTQTPKHLITATGQRVTLRCSPRSGDLSVYWYQQSLDQGLQFLIQYYNGEERAKGNILERFSAQQFPDLHSELNLSSLELGDSALYFCASSVPPQNTGELFFGEGSRLTVL.

This clone has only one observation. This chain joins TRBV7-2 and TRBJ1-6; D is unresolved. CDR1 SGHTA and CDR2 FQGNSA come from the germline V gene. The CDR3 spans 16 residues. Trimming removed 1 base from V and 0 bases from J, with 7 bases in between. This CDR3 is CASSLEKSSYNSPLHF. In nucleotides, the CDR3 is TGTGCCAGCAGCTTAGAGAAGAGCTCCTATAATTCACCCCTCCACTTT.

V and J are TRBV7-9 and TRBJ2-7; the match to TRBD1 covers 8 bases. With V trimmed by 2 bases and J by 6 bases, 9 bases remained unmatched. Germline CDR1 reads SEHNR; CDR2 reads FQNEAQ (reference sequence). The CDR3 consists of 15 residues. CDR3 DNA: TGTGCCAGCAGCTTATATAGTTCAGGGGGCACCGAGCAGTACTTC. Translating it yields CASSLYSSGGTEQYF.

This sequence joins TRBV6-5 and TRBJ1-1, with D uncertain. V lost 7 bases and J lost 1, with 4 bases in between. This CDR3 is built from 11 residues. Looked up from germline, CDR1 is MNHEY and CDR2 is SVGAGI. Written as DNA, the CDR3 is TGTGCCAGCACAGCGAACACTGAAGCTTTCTTT. Protein product: CASTANTEAFF.

The chain links TRBV14 to TRBJ2-5, with D maybe TRBD2 (6 bases). V shed 4 bases and J shed 5 bases, with 17 bases lying between them. This CDR3 region has 15 residues. Germline CDR1 and CDR2: SGHDN and FVKESK. CDR3 coding DNA: TGTGCCAGCAGCCTCTCAGGCGGGGCGCGGGAGACCCAGTACTTC. Its translation: CASSLSGGARETQYF.

V usage is TRBV7-3 and J usage is TRBJ1-1, with 10 nucleotides matching TRBD1. V was clipped by 5 bases and J by 4 bases; unmatched bases: 7. Germline CDR1 reads SGHTA; CDR2 reads FQGTGA. The CDR3 spans 15 residues. The CDR3 nucleotides read TGTGCCAGCAGCCCCGGGACAGGGGTTGGCACTGAAGCTTTCTTT. This codes for CASSPGTGVGTEAFF.

The gene calls are TRBV6-5 and TRBJ2-7; D is perhaps TRBD1 (6 bases). The V end was cut by 5 bases, the J end by 5 bases, with 13 bases between. The germline gives CDR1 MNHEY, CDR2 SVGAGI. The CDR3 runs to 13 residues. Here the CDR3 DNA reads TGTGCCAGCAGTCAGCAGGGGTACGACGAGCAGTACTTC. Encoded protein: CASSQQGYDEQYF.